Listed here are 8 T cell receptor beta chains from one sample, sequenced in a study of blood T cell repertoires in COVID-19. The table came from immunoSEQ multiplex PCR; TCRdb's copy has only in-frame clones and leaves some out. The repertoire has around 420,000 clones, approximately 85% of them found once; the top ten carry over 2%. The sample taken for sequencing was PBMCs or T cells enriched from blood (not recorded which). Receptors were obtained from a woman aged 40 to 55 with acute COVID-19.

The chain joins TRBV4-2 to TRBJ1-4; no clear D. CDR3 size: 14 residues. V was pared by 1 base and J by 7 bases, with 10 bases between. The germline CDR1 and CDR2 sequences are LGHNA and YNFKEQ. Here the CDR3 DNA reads TGTGCCAGCAGCCAAGGGGCAGGCGCTGAAAAACTGTTTTTT. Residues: CASSQGAGAEKLFF.

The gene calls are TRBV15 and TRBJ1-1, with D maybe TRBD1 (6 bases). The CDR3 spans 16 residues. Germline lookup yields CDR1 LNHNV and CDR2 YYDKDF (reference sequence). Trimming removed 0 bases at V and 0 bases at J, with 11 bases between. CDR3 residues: CATSRDLAGVNTEAFF. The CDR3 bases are TGTGCCACCAGCAGAGATCTGGCAGGGGTGAACACTGAAGCTTTCTTT. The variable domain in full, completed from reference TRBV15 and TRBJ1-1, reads DAMVIQNPRYQVTQFGKPVTLSCSQTLNHNVMYWYQQKSSQAPKLLFHYYDKDFNNEADTPDNFQSRRPNTSFCFLDIRSPGLGDTAMYLCATSRDLAGVNTEAFFGQGTRLTVV.

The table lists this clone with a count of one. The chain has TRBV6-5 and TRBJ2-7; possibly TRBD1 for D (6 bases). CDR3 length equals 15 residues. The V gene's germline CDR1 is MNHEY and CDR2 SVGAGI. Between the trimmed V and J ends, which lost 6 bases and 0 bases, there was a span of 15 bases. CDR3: CASSLAKDSSYEQYF. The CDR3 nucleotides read TGTGCCAGCAGCCTAGCCAAGGACAGCTCCTACGAGCAGTACTTC.

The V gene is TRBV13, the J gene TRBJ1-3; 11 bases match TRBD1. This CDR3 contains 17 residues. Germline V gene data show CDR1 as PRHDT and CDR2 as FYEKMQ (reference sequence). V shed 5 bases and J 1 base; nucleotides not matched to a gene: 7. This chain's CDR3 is CASSAPGQGVSGNTIYF. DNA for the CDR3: TGTGCCAGCAGCGCTCCGGGACAGGGGGTTTCTGGAAACACCATATATTTT. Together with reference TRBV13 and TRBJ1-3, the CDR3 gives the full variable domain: AAGVIQSPRHLIKEKRETATLKCYPIPRHDTVYWYQQGPGQDPQFLISFYEKMQSDKGSIPDRFSAQQFSDYHSELNMSSLELGDSALYFCASSAPGQGVSGNTIYFGEGSWLTVV.

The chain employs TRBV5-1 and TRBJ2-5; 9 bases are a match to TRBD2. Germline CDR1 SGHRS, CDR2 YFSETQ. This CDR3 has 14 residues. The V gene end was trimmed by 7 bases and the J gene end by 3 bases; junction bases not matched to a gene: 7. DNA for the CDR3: TGCGCCAGCGAATCCGGGACTAGCAAAGAGACCCAGTACTTC. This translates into CASESGTSKETQYF.

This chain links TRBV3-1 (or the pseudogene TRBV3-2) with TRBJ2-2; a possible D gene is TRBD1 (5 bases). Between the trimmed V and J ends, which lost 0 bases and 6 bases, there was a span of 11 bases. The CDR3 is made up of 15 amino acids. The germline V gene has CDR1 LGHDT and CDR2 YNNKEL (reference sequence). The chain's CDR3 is CASSQEDKKAGELFF. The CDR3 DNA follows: TGTGCCAGCAGCCAAGAGGACAAAAAGGCCGGGGAGCTGTTTTTT.

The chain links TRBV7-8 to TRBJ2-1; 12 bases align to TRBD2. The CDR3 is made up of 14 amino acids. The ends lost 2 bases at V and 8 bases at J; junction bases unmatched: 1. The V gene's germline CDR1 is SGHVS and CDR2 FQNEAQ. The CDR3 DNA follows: TGTGCCAGCAGCTTAAGACTAGCGGGGGATGAGCAGTTCTTC. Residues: CASSLRLAGDEQFF.

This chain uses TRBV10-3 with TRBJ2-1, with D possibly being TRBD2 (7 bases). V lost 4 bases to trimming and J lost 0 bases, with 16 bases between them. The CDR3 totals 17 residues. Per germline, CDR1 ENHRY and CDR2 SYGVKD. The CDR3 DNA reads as TGTGCCATCAGTGGGGGGGGCGGGACCGCCTCCTACAATGAGCAGTTCTTC. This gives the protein CAISGGGGTASYNEQFF.